Below, one T cell receptor (beta chain) is given with its context. V shed 3 bases and J shed 9 bases, with 14 bases lying between them. This CDR3 has 13 amino acids. Germline CDR1 MNHEY, CDR2 SVGEGT. The data belong to a study of blood T cell repertoires in COVID-19. Study background: Samples came from the United States, Italy and Spain, spanning acute and convalescent COVID-19. From T cells, B-cell-depleted T cells, or PBMCs came the material, which was cDNA or gDNA.

Authors' analysis steps: Scientists estimated how many nucleated cells there were by amplifying reference gene primers. The method was immunoSEQ multiplex PCR; TCRdb's version includes in-frame clones alone and lacks a portion of them. V, J and clone size are taken as reported in that table, and D and trimming were inferred from the DNA itself. The sample lists around 140,000 clones, approximately 84% occurring once. The source of this sequence is a woman older than 75 with acute or convalescent COVID-19. The chain has TRBV6-2 or TRBV6-3 and TRBJ2-5; no reliable D call. Sequenced sample: peripheral blood. CDR3 coding DNA: TGTGCCAGCAGTTATAACAACTTAGCATCCCAGTACTTC. Translating gives CASSYNNLASQYF.